This TCR beta chain was recovered during a study of HIV-infected patients and healthy controls. Reverse transcription used about 510 ng RNA and constant-region primers for alpha and beta. Alpha and beta chain libraries were made separately by chain-specific third strand synthesis with multiplexing indices. One entry per CDR3 protein results from TCRdb running MiXCR on the 5' RACE reads. The sample records thousands of distinct CDR3 sequences, 7.5% to 10% being singletons. This clonotype was seen a handful of times. Antiretroviral therapy had run roughly three months, about 14 weeks, before follow-up blood collection. All unsorted peripheral T cells were captured because whole blood was used without fractionation. Donors lacked febrile or AIDS-related illness, tumors, and hepatitis B or C coinfection. The CDR3 extends over 13 amino acids. With 2 bases removed from V and 4 bases from J, the gap between germline ends came to 11 bases. Per germline, CDR1 SQVTM and CDR2 ANQGSEA.

Here the sequenced sample was blood, taken during antiretroviral therapy. V and J are TRBV29-1 and TRBJ1-2, with D hard to call. The receptor comes from an adult with HIV infection. CDR3 loop: CSVELMAAYGYTF. The CDR3 DNA reads as TGCAGCGTTGAACTTATGGCAGCCTATGGCTACACCTTC.